The 21 T cell receptor beta chains in this list originate from one sample, sequenced in a study of OX40 agonist ivuxolimab in advanced cancers. Produced via immunoSEQ multiplex PCR; TCRdb's table is partial and in-frame only. Among around 57,000 clones listed, roughly 90% were seen once. This specimen was CD4+ or CD8+ T cells sorted from blood, taken in a trial of the OX40 agonist ivuxolimab. The receptors come from an adult with an advanced solid tumor such as melanoma, head and neck, liver or kidney cancer.

This clone has just one count. V and J are TRBV19 and TRBJ1-4; no definite D call. V was clipped by 0 bases and J by 6 bases, with 8 bases between them. The V gene's germline CDR1 is LNHDA and CDR2 SQIVND (reference sequence). The CDR3 is 14 residues long. DNA for the CDR3: TGTGCCAGTAGTATAGACGGGGAATATGAAAAACTGTTTTTT. The encoded protein is CASSIDGEYEKLFF.

The gene calls are TRBV30 and TRBJ1-1; D ambiguous. V lost 0 bases and J lost 0, with 5 bases in between. Germline V CDR1 and CDR2: GTSNPN, SVGIG (reference sequence). This CDR3 comprises 13 residues. The CDR3 coding sequence is TGTGCCTGGAGTGTAGGGATGAACACTGAAGCTTTCTTT. Translating gives CAWSVGMNTEAFF.

The rearrangement uses TRBV25-1 and TRBJ1-1; D is possibly TRBD1 (6 bases). Germline loops: CDR1 MGHDK, CDR2 SYGVNS. The V end lost 5 bases, the J end lost 4 bases, and 17 bases lay between the germline ends. The CDR3 totals 15 residues. CDR3 coding DNA: TGTGCCAGCAGTTCCGGGACAATCCCCTCCACTGAAGCTTTCTTT. Translated: CASSSGTIPSTEAFF.

The chain employs TRBV6-1 and TRBJ2-1; TRBD1 aligns across 7 bases. The CDR3 totals 12 residues. CDR1 MNHNS and CDR2 SASEGT come from the germline V gene. J gave up 9 bases and V 4 bases, and 3 bases lay outside the gene matches. For the CDR3, the DNA is TGTGCCAGCAGTGGAGGGACAGCTGAGCAGTTCTTC. Amino acids: CASSGGTAEQFF.

The chain joins TRBV15 to TRBJ2-5; D remains ambiguous. The CDR3 loop spans 14 amino acids. Looked up from germline, CDR1 is LNHNV and CDR2 is YYDKDF (reference sequence). Trimming left V 0 bases short and J 2 bases short, with 7 bases between. The DNA for the CDR3 is TGTGCCACCAGCAGAGAGGGTGGGCAAGAGACCCAGTACTTC. The encoded protein is CATSREGGQETQYF.

Of note for this clone: This clone may be a read error of a much larger clone one base away. In the same sample, other DNA sequences code for this CDR3. V usage is TRBV6-5 and J usage is TRBJ2-2, with D unresolved. The germline V gene encodes CDR1 MNHEY and CDR2 SVGAGI. CDR3 size: 12 residues. V gave up 0 bases and J gave up 5 bases, with 1 base separating them. The CDR3 sequence: CASSYSTGELFF. The CDR3 bases are TGTGCCAGCAGTTACTCGACCGGGGAGCTGTTTTTT.

As regards this clone: At one end, the junction sequence differs from germline, possibly due to a read error. The chain recombines TRBV6-5 with TRBJ1-2; D unclear. The CDR3 contains 13 residues. Germline V gives CDR1 MNHEY, CDR2 SVGAGI. In DNA form, the CDR3 reads TGTGCCAGCAGGCTCGGAGTTAACTATAGCTACACCTTC. It is translated as CASRLGVNYSYTF.

The gene calls are TRBV6-5 and TRBJ1-5, with D uncertain. There are 13 residues in the CDR3. V lost 4 bases and J lost 3, with 7 bases in between. The germline V gene encodes CDR1 MNHEY and CDR2 SVGAGI. The CDR3 loop is CASSSGANQPQHF. The DNA of the CDR3 is TGTGCCAGCAGTTCGGGTGCCAATCAGCCCCAGCATTTT.

This clone was detected once. The V call is TRBV30, the J call TRBJ2-7, with D perhaps TRBD2 (7 bases). CDR1 and CDR2 from the germline V gene are GTSNPN and SVGIG (reference sequence). V was cut by 5 bases and J by 4 bases, with 15 bases left in between. The CDR3 runs to 13 residues. CDR3 nucleotides: TGTGCCTGGCGGGGGGCCCGGCTTTACGAGCAGTACTTC. Translated: CAWRGARLYEQYF.

CDR3 sequence reads: CASSLGQTYEKLFF. In DNA, the CDR3 is TGTGCCAGCAGTTTAGGCCAGACATATGAAAAACTGTTTTTT. The rearrangement links TRBV28 to TRBJ1-4; D is unresolved. The CDR3 sequence is 14 residues long. V lost 2 bases and J 6 bases, leaving 10 bases between the germline ends. CDR1 is MDHEN and CDR2 is SYDVKM in the germline V gene.

This clone was seen once. The genes are TRBV7-6 and TRBJ1-5; D gene unclear. The germline gives CDR1 SGHVS, CDR2 FNYEAQ. The CDR3 is 17 residues long. Trimming removed 6 bases at V and 0 bases at J, with 18 bases between. The CDR3, as DNA: TGTGCCAGCAGTCCCCTTCTCGCAGAGTATAGCAATCAGCCCCAGCATTTT. It specifies CASSPLLAEYSNQPQHF.

The chain has TRBV30 and TRBJ2-3, with 11 bases that match TRBD1. This CDR3 comprises 14 residues. Per the germline V gene, CDR1 is GTSNPN and CDR2 is SVGIG (reference sequence). Trimming at V came to 5 bases and at J to 3 bases, leaving 4 bases not matched to a gene. The CDR3 spells CAWGQGAGTDTQYF. CDR3 bases: TGTGCCTGGGGACAGGGGGCGGGAACAGATACGCAGTATTTT.

The V and J genes are TRBV29-1 and TRBJ2-5; D is unresolved. Germline CDR1 reads SQVTM; CDR2 reads ANQGSEA. The CDR3 is 11 residues long. V was cut by 4 bases and J by 2 bases, with 5 bases left in between. The CDR3: CSVGEQETQYF. The CDR3 DNA reads as TGCAGCGTTGGCGAGCAAGAGACCCAGTACTTC.

The chain links TRBV6-5 to TRBJ1-1; TRBD1 agrees at 7 bases. Germline V gives CDR1 MNHEY, CDR2 SVGAGI. Trimming cost V 6 bases and J 0 bases; bases outside gene matches: 7. CDR3 size: 15 residues. The CDR3 DNA follows: TGTGCCAGCAGCAAGAGACAGGGTCTGAACACTGAAGCTTTCTTT. The encoded protein is CASSKRQGLNTEAFF.

The V call is TRBV11-3, the J call TRBJ2-2, with a tentative D call TRBD1 (6 bases). With 5 bases removed from V and 6 bases from J, the gap between germline ends came to 16 bases. CDR3 length: 15 amino acids. Germline lookup yields CDR1 SGHNT and CDR2 YENEEA. Here the CDR3 reads CASSKPTGQPGELFF. CDR3 nucleotide sequence: TGTGCCAGCAGCAAGCCGACAGGCCAGCCCGGGGAGCTGTTTTTT. Full variable domain (outside the CDR3, taken from reference TRBV11-3 and TRBJ2-2): EAGVVQSPRYKIIEKKQPVAFWCNPISGHNTLYWYLQNLGQGPELLIRYENEEAVDDSQLPKDRFSAERLKGVDSTLKIQPAELGDSAVYLCASSKPTGQPGELFFGEGSRLTVL.

The sample holds a few counts of this clone. The chain uses TRBV5-6 and TRBJ2-3; D call uncertain. This CDR3 spans 12 amino acids. Germline values: CDR1 SGHDT, CDR2 YYEEEE. V lost 0 bases to trimming and J lost 3 bases, with 2 bases between them. The CDR3 loop is CASSLETDTQYF. CDR3 DNA sequence: TGTGCCAGCAGCTTGGAAACAGATACGCAGTATTTT.

This chain connects TRBV18 to TRBJ2-7; D is unclear. Germline CDR1 reads KGHSH; CDR2 reads LQKENI. The CDR3 is 13 amino acids. Trimming removed 3 bases from V and 0 bases from J, with 6 bases in between. The CDR3 reads CASSPRPSYEQYV. The CDR3 DNA sequence: TGTGCCAGCTCACCTCGCCCCTCCTACGAGCAGTACGTC.

The chain is built from TRBV7-8 and TRBJ2-2; D may be TRBD2 (6 bases). The CDR3 contains 13 residues. Deletions cut 4 bases from V and 7 bases from J, with 10 bases between. In germline, CDR1 is SGHVS, CDR2 FQNEAQ. CDR3 protein: CASSSSAGGELFF. CDR3 in DNA: TGTGCCAGCAGCTCTAGCGCTGGCGGGGAGCTGTTTTTT. The full variable domain, with the rest looked up from reference TRBV7-8 and TRBJ2-2, is GAGVSQSPRYKVAKRGQDVALRCDPISGHVSLFWYQQALGQGPEFLTYFQNEAQLDKSGLPSDRFFAERPEGSVSTLKIQRTQQEDSAVYLCASSSSAGGELFFGEGSRLTVL.

The V gene is TRBV5-4, the J gene TRBJ1-1, with unresolved D. Germline V lookup: CDR1 SGHNT, CDR2 YYREEE (reference sequence). This CDR3 has 13 amino acids. Trimming stripped 2 bases from V and 1 base from J, with 6 bases between. The CDR3 region has the DNA TGTGCCAGCAGCTTTCAGGAGAACACTGAAGCTTTCTTT. As protein: CASSFQENTEAFF.

This rearrangement joins TRBV5-1 to TRBJ1-2, with a possible D match to TRBD1 (6 bases). This CDR3 region has 14 residues. Between the trimmed V and J ends, which lost 4 bases and 2 bases, there was a span of 12 bases. Germline lookup yields CDR1 SGHRS and CDR2 YFSETQ. CDR3 region: CASSLWTENYGYTF. The CDR3 coding sequence is TGCGCCAGCAGCCTCTGGACAGAAAACTATGGCTACACCTTC.

The chain is built from TRBV7-6 and TRBJ2-5, with 10 bases fitting TRBD2. Germline values: CDR1 SGHVS, CDR2 FNYEAQ. The CDR3 consists of 17 residues. V lost 1 base, J lost 0 bases, and 5 bases stayed unmatched. The CDR3 spells CASSLGLAGVYQETQYF. The CDR3 nucleotides read TGTGCCAGCAGCTTAGGCCTAGCGGGGGTGTACCAAGAGACCCAGTACTTC.